One and the same sample provided the 8 T cell receptor beta chains below, sequenced in a study of patients and donors after allogeneic stem cell transplantation. One entry per CDR3 protein results from TCRdb running MiXCR on the RT-PCR reads. The data contain about a million distinct CDR3 sequences, roughly 18% of them singletons. The specimen sequenced was blood, either unsorted or a sorted T cell fraction (not recorded which). Source of these receptors: a human donor who was either an allogeneic HSCT recipient or a stem cell or donor lymphocyte infusion donor (not recorded which). It is not recorded whose cells these are; they may come from a transplant donor.

This clonotype was picked up many times. The genes are TRBV24-1 and TRBJ2-1; no clear D gene. CDR1 is KGHDR, CDR2 SFDVKD, per germline. The CDR3 extends over 11 amino acids. The V end lost 7 bases, the J end lost 15 bases, and 15 bases lay between the germline ends. CDR3 in amino acids: CATRFEELRFF. CDR3 bases: TGTGCCACCAGGTTTGAGGAGTTGCGGTTCTTC.

In this sample, this clonotype turned up a few times. The rearrangement links TRBV20-1 to TRBJ1-5; 8 bases are a match to TRBD1. Per the germline V gene, CDR1 is DFQATT and CDR2 is SNEGSKA (reference sequence). The CDR3 contains 16 residues. The V segment lost 1 base and the J segment 2 bases; nucleotides outside the gene matches: 7. Here the CDR3 DNA reads TGCAGTGCTAGAGGGGCAGGGGGCATGGGCAATCAGCCCCAGCATTTT. Translation: CSARGAGGMGNQPQHF.

Ten or more counts support this clonotype. The chain links TRBV12-3 or TRBV12-4 to TRBJ2-5; 10 nucleotides line up with TRBD1. V was pared by 4 bases and J by 4 bases, with 3 bases of the junction left unmatched. The CDR3 has 14 amino acids. The CDR3 spells CASSSRTGGETQYF. The CDR3 nucleotides read TGTGCCAGCAGTTCCCGGACAGGGGGAGAGACCCAGTACTTC.

The chain links TRBV5-1 to TRBJ2-2; possibly TRBD1 or TRBD2 for D (5 bases each). The ends were cut back, 2 bases at V and 5 bases at J, with 13 bases in the middle. From germline, CDR1 is SGHRS and CDR2 YFSETQ. The CDR3 consists of 15 residues. The CDR3 nucleotides read TGCGCCAGCAGCTTTACGGGACCGGGTACCGGGGAGCTGTTTTTT. The encoded protein is CASSFTGPGTGELFF. The complete variable domain, with remaining parts taken from reference TRBV5-1 and TRBJ2-2, reads KAGVTQTPRYLIKTRGQQVTLSCSPISGHRSVSWYQQTPGQGLQFLFEYFSETQRNKGNFPGRFSGRQFSNSRSEMNVSTLELGDSALYLCASSFTGPGTGELFFGEGSRLTVL.

In this sample, this clonotype turned up a few times. The rearrangement links TRBV4-3 to TRBJ2-1; perhaps D is TRBD1 or TRBD2 (6 bases each). The CDR3 length is 14 residues. CDR1 is LGHNA, CDR2 YSLEER, per germline. V was cut by 0 bases and J by 7 bases, with 10 bases left in between. The CDR3 loop is CASSQDRGANEQFF. CDR3 nucleotide sequence: TGCGCCAGCAGCCAAGATAGGGGGGCAAATGAGCAGTTCTTC.

V usage is TRBV5-1 and J usage is TRBJ2-2, with 11 bases fitting TRBD2. This CDR3 has 15 amino acids. The germline CDR1 and CDR2 sequences are SGHRS and YFSETQ. The V segment lost 4 bases and the J segment 5 bases; nucleotides outside the gene matches: 4. The CDR3 nucleotides read TGCGCCAGCAGCACCCCTAGCGGGAGGACCGGGGAGCTGTTTTTT. Its translation is CASSTPSGRTGELFF.

The J gene is TRBJ2-1, the V gene TRBV14, with D possibly matching TRBD2 (6 bases). Per germline, CDR1 SGHDN and CDR2 FVKESK. The ends were cut back, 2 bases at V and 0 bases at J, with 23 bases in the middle. The CDR3 sequence is 20 residues long. This chain's CDR3 is CASSQNPPHSSVDSYNEQFF. CDR3 coding DNA: TGTGCCAGCAGCCAAAACCCGCCCCATTCTAGCGTAGACTCCTACAATGAGCAGTTCTTC.

The chain joins TRBV3-1 to TRBJ1-3, with D possibly being TRBD1 (5 bases). V shed 8 bases and J shed 0 bases, with 23 bases lying between them. The CDR3 spans 18 residues. Germline V gives CDR1 LGHDT, CDR2 YNNKEL (reference sequence). The CDR3 nucleotides read TGTGCCAGCTACCATTCAGGCTGGGGGGAGAACTCTGGAAACACCATATATTTT. It yields the protein CASYHSGWGENSGNTIYF.